What follows is one T cell receptor beta chain and its context. As yet, its antigen is unknown. These data belong to a study of human T cells and chemical hapten exposure. This sample's time point: pre-sensitization, week 0. The sample's treatment: therapeutic diphenylcyclopropenone sensitization with weekly scalp DPC. TCRdb recomputed calls from the RACE reads with MiXCR, one row per CDR3 protein. Of roughly 110,000 distinct CDR3 sequences in the sample, 9.5% to 15% were seen once. Study-level points and caveats: Compared with pre-sensitization or healthy control sets, expanded TCRs clustered more.

The receptor was isolated from a woman in her forties or fifties with alopecia areata. Some clones in this sample may be carry-over from other donors' samples. This specimen was whole blood, taken in connection with sensitization to the hapten diphenylcyclopropenone (DPC).

CDR3 in DNA: TGTGCCAGCAGCGTCCGATACGAGCAGTACTTC. It is translated as CASSVRYEQYF. V is TRBV7-2 and J is TRBJ2-7; D is uncertain. The CDR3 contains 11 residues. Germline lookup yields CDR1 SGHTA and CDR2 FQGNSA. V gave up 5 bases and J gave up 4 bases, with 6 bases separating them. Variable domain in full (rest from reference TRBV7-2 and TRBJ2-7): GAGVSQSPSNKVTEKGKDVELRCDPISGHTALYWYRQSLGQGLEFLIYFQGNSAPDKSGLPSDRFSAERTGGSVSTLTIQRTQQEDSAVYLCASSVRYEQYFGPGTRLTVT.